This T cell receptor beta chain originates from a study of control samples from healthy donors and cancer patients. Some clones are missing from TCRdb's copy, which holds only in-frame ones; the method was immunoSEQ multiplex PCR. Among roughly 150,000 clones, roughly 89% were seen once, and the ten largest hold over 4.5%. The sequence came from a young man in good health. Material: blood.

CDR3 DNA sequence: TGTGCCAGTAGTATACAAGGGACGTATAGCAATCAGCCCCAGCATTTT. Residues: CASSIQGTYSNQPQHF. V is TRBV19 and J is TRBJ1-5; TRBD1 is a possible D gene (5 bases). Germline CDR1 is LNHDA and CDR2 is SQIVND (reference sequence). The V end lost 2 bases, the J end lost 0 bases, and 11 bases lay between the germline ends. The CDR3 covers 16 residues.